These 3 T cell receptor beta chains were all obtained from the same sample, sequenced in a study of Ad26.COV2.S vaccination and SARS-CoV-2 variants (dated by TCRdb to the early 2020s). Explained via the paper, the treatment or condition label denotes: approximately 18 received Ad26.COV2.S at low or high dose, single or two shots; a few received placebo; per-sample allocation not given. For vaccine and placebo recipients, the sequenced repertoires came from samples collected on day 63 after the first injection. Libraries were built with the immunoSEQ multiplex PCR assay. TCRdb took over this immuneACCESS table, retaining in-frame rearrangements with V and J assigned. Such tables are incomplete; in checked studies, under half of the missing clones stem from an unresolved V gene, and the remainder is unexplained. This sample has a few hundred thousand clones in its table, and more than 75% of those were observed once. Less than 4% of the sample is taken by the ten largest.

Source: peripheral blood, taken in a trial of Ad26.COV2.S vaccine versus placebo. The receptors shown here come from a person aged 18-60 years who received the Ad26.COV2.S COVID-19 vaccine or a placebo.

This rearrangement joins TRBV28 to TRBJ1-5; no firm D call. The length of the CDR3 is 12 residues. CDR1 and CDR2 from the germline V gene are MDHEN and SYDVKM. V was pared by 6 bases and J by 4 bases, with 7 bases between. The CDR3 DNA reads as TGTGCCAGCAGCTGGCTTAATCAGCCCCAGCATTTT. Protein sequence: CASSWLNQPQHF.

The gene calls are TRBV2 and TRBJ1-5; possible D gene TRBD1, 5 bases. The germline V gene has CDR1 SNHLY and CDR2 FYNNEI. Between the trimmed V and J ends, which lost 1 base and 1 base, there was a span of 5 bases. CDR3 size: 14 residues. CDR3 in amino acids: CASSEGQSNQPQHF. In nucleotides, the CDR3 is TGTGCCAGCAGTGAAGGACAGAGCAATCAGCCCCAGCATTTT.

The rearrangement uses TRBV27 and TRBJ2-1, with D possibly TRBD1 on 6 matching bases. The V gene lost 2 bases and the J gene lost 7 bases, with 15 bases spanning the gap. The CDR3 totals 15 residues. CDR1 MNHEY and CDR2 SMNVEV come from the germline V gene (reference sequence). The CDR3 here is CASSLGTPLGNEQFF. The CDR3 DNA follows: TGTGCCAGCAGTTTAGGGACACCCCTCGGGAATGAGCAGTTCTTC.